This T cell receptor (beta chain) was recorded in a study of beta chain features in type 1 diabetes. Overall study results and limits: In the patient group, naive, central memory and Treg TCRB repertoires seemed more alike than in the healthy donor group. All four CD4+ subsets from Type 1 diabetes patients carried moderately but significantly shorter TCRB CDR3s.

TCRB transcripts that were expressed got sequenced, as all of the isolated RNA had been reverse transcribed. Only in-frame clones appear in the TCRdb table, and some are missing; sequencing was by immunoSEQ multiplex PCR. The sample shows about 660,000 clones, 11% to 15% of them seen only once. This clone was detected a few times. Its target is not known. V shed 7 bases, J shed 6 bases, and the junction held 10 bases outside the gene matches. This CDR3 has 15 residues. Germline CDR1 and CDR2: LNHDA and SQIVND (reference sequence). The V and J genes are TRBV19 and TRBJ2-1, with 9 positions matching TRBD2. The receptor's source is a man in his late teens or twenties with type 1 diabetes. Sequencing used naive CD4+ T cells from blood. Written as DNA, the CDR3 is TGTGCCAGTACCGCGGGAGGGACTAGGGGCAATGAGCAGTTCTTC. This gives the protein CASTAGGTRGNEQFF.